This is a list of T cell receptor beta chains from one sample in a study of blood T cell repertoires in COVID-19. Using immunoSEQ multiplex PCR, the repertoire was profiled, and TCRdb retains in-frame clones only, with some absent. Of 45,000 to 65,000 clones listed, about four fifths were seen once; the top ten hold about 27%. Sequences were obtained from peripheral blood. These receptors all stem from a woman aged 80 or over with COVID-19, enrolled during active disease. Both conserved end residues are part of each CDR3. D genes are given only for firm matches. Some rows mark clone size as missing; the rest say once, few, many or name a class of expanded clone.

cdr3_aa cdr3_nt j_call v_call d_call clone_size
CASSYPRLAGGNEQFF TGTGCCAGCAGTTACCCCCGACTAGCGGGGGGAAATGAGCAGTTCTTC TRBJ2-1 TRBV6-2/TRBV6-3 TRBD2 NA
CASSLNGIQETQYF TGTGCCAGCAGCTTAAACGGGATACAAGAGACCCAGTACTTC TRBJ2-5 TRBV7-3 NA NA
CASSPSNNEKLFF TGCGCCAGCAGCCCAAGCAATAATGAAAAACTGTTTTTT TRBJ1-4 TRBV5-1 NA NA
CASSFSATGTDYEQYF TGTGCCAGCAGCTTCAGCGCGACGGGGACAGACTACGAGCAGTACTTC TRBJ2-7 TRBV7-8 TRBD1 NA
CASSVGSVPGELFF TGTGCCAGCAGCGTGGGTAGCGTGCCCGGGGAGCTGTTTTTT TRBJ2-2 TRBV9 NA NA
CASSPGQRNTEAFF TGCGCCAGCAGCCCGGGACAGAGAAACACTGAAGCTTTCTTT TRBJ1-1 TRBV4-1 TRBD1 few
CASSVVDRGLGGYTF TGTGCCAGCAGCGTAGTGGACAGGGGTTTGGGAGGCTACACCTTC TRBJ1-2 TRBV9 TRBD1 NA
CASRKGLAGRETQYF TGTGCCAGCAGAAAGGGACTAGCGGGAAGGGAGACCCAGTACTTC TRBJ2-5 TRBV7-2 TRBD2 NA
CASSQPGTSYEQYF TGTGCCAGCTCACAACCCGGGACTAGCTACGAGCAGTACTTC TRBJ2-7 TRBV18 TRBD2 NA
CASSPQGTSGRLTDTQYF TGTGCCAGCAGCCCACAGGGGACTAGCGGGAGACTCACAGATACGCAGTATTTT TRBJ2-3 TRBV7-3 TRBD2 NA
CASSQELAGGREQFF TGTGCCAGCAGCCAAGAACTAGCGGGAGGCCGGGAGCAGTTCTTC TRBJ2-1 TRBV3-1/TRBV3-2 TRBD2 NA
CASSGQGIYGYTF TGTGCCAGCAGTGGGCAGGGGATCTATGGCTACACCTTC TRBJ1-2 TRBV25-1 NA NA
CASLPRLAGGPGNIQYF TGCGCCAGCCTACCCAGACTAGCGGGAGGGCCAGGGAACATTCAGTACTTC TRBJ2-4 TRBV10-1 TRBD2 NA
CASSFGHRTNVLTF TGTGCCAGCAGCTTTGGACACCGCACCAACGTCCTGACTTTC TRBJ2-6 TRBV11-3 NA NA
CASSFTEREQYF TGTGCCAGCAGCTTCACCGAACGGGAGCAGTACTTC TRBJ2-7 TRBV7-9 NA NA
CASSPIAGIYNEQFF TGTGCCAGCAGCCCTATAGCGGGGATCTACAATGAGCAGTTCTTC TRBJ2-1 TRBV9 TRBD2 NA
CASSQSTSGSLSTGELFF TGTGCCAGCAGCCAATCGACTAGCGGGAGTTTGTCCACCGGGGAGCTGTTTTTT TRBJ2-2 TRBV14 TRBD2 NA
CASSYSRGRGTEAFF TGTGCCAGCAGTTACTCGAGGGGGCGAGGCACTGAAGCTTTCTTT TRBJ1-1 TRBV6-2/TRBV6-3 TRBD1 NA
CASSLSTGVGEQYF TGTGCCAGCAGCCTCTCGACAGGGGTCGGGGAGCAGTACTTC TRBJ2-7 TRBV9 TRBD1 NA
CASRGNSRVNF TGTGCCAGCAGAGGAAACAGCCGAGTCAACTTT TRBJ1-6 TRBV7-2 NA NA
CASSLWTARNYGYTF TGTGCCAGCAGCCTATGGACAGCAAGAAACTATGGCTACACCTTC TRBJ1-2 TRBV3-1/TRBV3-2 NA NA
CASSQYGGSTDTQYF TGCGCCAGCAGCCAATATGGCGGGAGCACAGATACGCAGTATTTT TRBJ2-3 TRBV4-1 NA NA
CASSGLATGELFF TGCGCCAGCAGCGGACTAGCGACCGGGGAGCTGTTTTTT TRBJ2-2 TRBV10-1 TRBD2 NA
CASSSIGQGYGYTF TGCGCCAGCAGCTCCATCGGACAGGGCTATGGCTACACCTTC TRBJ1-2 TRBV5-1 TRBD1 NA
CASSIRLAGESEQYF TGTGCCAGTAGTATCAGACTAGCGGGAGAATCCGAGCAGTACTTC TRBJ2-7 TRBV19 TRBD2 few
CASSLERELNEQFF TGTGCCAGCAGCTTGGAGCGGGAGTTGAATGAGCAGTTCTTC TRBJ2-1 TRBV5-8 TRBD2 NA
CASSLGPGDGEETQYF TGCGCCAGCAGCTTGGGACCGGGAGATGGAGAAGAGACCCAGTACTTC TRBJ2-5 TRBV5-1 NA NA
CSASDNQQAFF TGCAGTGCTTCGGACAACCAGCAAGCTTTCTTT TRBJ1-1 TRBV20-1 NA NA
CASRKSIGPSLGAGAVGIQYF TGTGCCAGTAGGAAGAGTATAGGGCCCTCCTTAGGAGCGGGAGCGGTAGGCATTCAGTACTTC TRBJ2-4 TRBV19 TRBD2 once
CATSRETGGRQETQYF TGTGCCACCAGCAGAGAGACGGGAGGGAGACAAGAGACCCAGTACTTC TRBJ2-5 TRBV15 TRBD2 NA
CASRPTSGDSTDTQYF TGTGCCAGCCGCCCGACTAGCGGAGACAGCACAGATACGCAGTATTTT TRBJ2-3 TRBV27 TRBD2 once
CASSQGRGNTIYF TGTGCCAGCAGCCAAGGGCGGGGAAACACCATATATTTT TRBJ1-3 TRBV3-1/TRBV3-2 NA NA
CSAKSFGYTF TGCAGTGCTAAAAGCTTCGGCTACACCTTC TRBJ1-2 TRBV20-1 NA once
CASSLREQPQHF TGTGCCAGCAGCTTAAGGGAGCAGCCCCAGCATTTT TRBJ1-5 TRBV5-6 NA NA
CALSRTYYEQYF TGTGCCCTCTCAAGGACATATTACGAGCAGTACTTC TRBJ2-7 TRBV30 NA NA
CASRGRTSSYEQYF TGTGCCAGCAGGGGGAGGACTAGCTCCTACGAGCAGTACTTC TRBJ2-7 TRBV6-5 TRBD2 NA
CATGTGSYNEQFF TGTGCCACCGGGACAGGGTCCTACAATGAGCAGTTCTTC TRBJ2-1 TRBV6-5 TRBD1 NA
CASTTGVRETQYF TGTGCCAGCACCACCGGGGTCCGGGAGACCCAGTACTTC TRBJ2-5 TRBV6-5 NA NA
CASSFWAASSYNEQFF TGTGCCAGCAGCTTTTGGGCAGCCAGCTCCTACAATGAGCAGTTCTTC TRBJ2-1 TRBV5-6 NA once
CASSQVVRQGPYTF TGTGCCAGCAGCCAAGTGGTCAGACAGGGCCCCTACACCTTC TRBJ1-2 TRBV14 TRBD1 NA
CASSRDRTLAKNIQYF TGTGCCAGCAGTCGAGACAGAACACTAGCCAAAAACATTCAGTACTTC TRBJ2-4 TRBV6-6 NA NA
CASSLTRAEGNTIYF TGTGCCAGCAGCTTAACCAGGGCGGAAGGAAACACCATATATTTT TRBJ1-3 TRBV7-2 NA few
CASSAGTVSGNTIYF TGTGCCAGCAGCGCCGGGACAGTCTCTGGAAACACCATATATTTT TRBJ1-3 TRBV9 TRBD1 once
CASSRFRANTEAFF TGTGCCAGCAGCAGGTTCCGAGCGAACACTGAAGCTTTCTTT TRBJ1-1 TRBV21-1 NA NA
CASSMGGNYGYTF TGTGCCAGCAGCATGGGGGGAAACTATGGCTACACCTTC TRBJ1-2 TRBV11-2 NA once
CASSVGQGAYEQYF TGTGCCAGCAGCGTGGGACAGGGGGCCTACGAGCAGTACTTC TRBJ2-7 TRBV7-3 TRBD1 once
CASSLAGSSPLHF TGTGCCAGCAGCTTAGCAGGGAGTTCACCCCTCCACTTT TRBJ1-6 TRBV7-9 NA NA
CASSPGLAAEEQYF TGTGCCAGCAGTCCGGGACTAGCGGCAGAGGAGCAGTACTTC TRBJ2-7 TRBV27 TRBD2 NA
CASSLDRGSEKLFF TGTGCCAGCAGCTTGGACAGGGGGAGTGAAAAACTGTTTTTT TRBJ1-4 TRBV11-2 TRBD1 NA
CSAIRNTEAFF TGCAGTGCCATTAGGAACACTGAAGCTTTCTTT TRBJ1-1 TRBV20-1 NA NA
CASSQDRGGVGTEAFF TGCGCCAGCAGCCAAGATCGGGGAGGGGTCGGCACTGAAGCTTTCTTT TRBJ1-1 TRBV4-1 NA NA
CASSSGIFTYEQYF TGTGCCAGCAGTTCCGGGATATTCACCTACGAGCAGTACTTC TRBJ2-7 TRBV6-2/TRBV6-3 NA NA